A single sample gave rise to the 26 T cell receptor beta chains below, sequenced in a study of beta chain features in type 1 diabetes. Expressed TCRB transcripts got sequenced, as all isolated RNA was reverse transcribed. The method was immunoSEQ multiplex PCR; TCRdb's version includes in-frame clones alone and lacks a portion of them. The sample has approximately 330,000 clones, approximately 11% seen once. Sequencing input: naive CD4+ T cells from blood. These receptors came from a woman aged 30 to 39 in good health.

This clone was seen more than once but under ten times. The CDR3 DNA reads TGTGCCACCAGCAGAGATGCGGGTAGGGAGACCCAGTACTTC. Translation: CATSRDAGRETQYF. The rearrangement joins TRBV15 to TRBJ2-5; D is perhaps TRBD2 (5 bases). Trimming took off 0 bases at V and 5 bases at J, with 10 bases between the two ends. The V gene's germline CDR1 is LNHNV and CDR2 YYDKDF (reference sequence). The CDR3 is 14 amino acids.

V and J are TRBV4-3 and TRBJ2-1; 14 bases fit TRBD2. The CDR3 length is 18 residues. V was pared by 0 bases and J by 9 bases, with 10 bases of the junction left unmatched. Germline lookup yields CDR1 LGHNA and CDR2 YSLEER. The CDR3 region has the DNA TGCGCCAGCAGCCAAGAGAGACTAGCGGGAGGGCCGGGGAGTGAGCAGTTCTTC. Its protein product is CASSQERLAGGPGSEQFF.

This chain uses TRBV9 with TRBJ2-7, with D uncertain. The V and J ends lost 4 bases and 0 bases respectively, with 11 bases between them. Germline V CDR1 and CDR2: SGDLS, YYNGEE. This CDR3 is 14 amino acids long. The CDR3 DNA reads as TGTGCCAGCAGCTTAGCCGTGAGCTCCTACGAGCAGTACTTC. This sequence encodes CASSLAVSSYEQYF.

CDR3 in DNA: TGCGCCAGCAGCTTGGCGGGGAGTAGCAATCAGCCCCAGCATTTT. It yields the protein CASSLAGSSNQPQHF. The rearrangement links TRBV5-1 to TRBJ1-5, with no clear D. The ends were cut back, 0 bases at V and 0 bases at J, with 7 bases in the middle. The CDR3 is made up of 15 amino acids. In germline, CDR1 is SGHRS, CDR2 YFSETQ.

This chain links TRBV19 with TRBJ1-1; TRBD1 aligns across 7 bases. Germline assignment: CDR1 LNHDA and CDR2 SQIVND (reference sequence). V lost 5 bases and J lost 5; bases outside the gene matches: 8. The length of the CDR3 is 14 residues. CDR3 region: CASSQTGDWTEAFF. CDR3 in DNA: TGTGCCAGTAGTCAAACAGGGGATTGGACTGAAGCTTTCTTT.

This clone was observed a handful of times. The rearrangement links TRBV9 to TRBJ2-3, with D possibly matching TRBD1 (6 bases). The CDR3 is 18 amino acids. Per the germline V gene, CDR1 is SGDLS and CDR2 is YYNGEE. Trimming removed 0 bases from V and 0 bases from J, with 17 bases in between. CDR3 DNA: TGTGCCAGCAGCGTAGTTAATGTTGGGGGCGCGAGCACAGATACGCAGTATTTT. This gives the protein CASSVVNVGGASTDTQYF.

J is TRBJ2-3 and V is TRBV28; D not resolved. Germline CDR1 and CDR2: MDHEN and SYDVKM. CDR3 length equals 13 residues. V lost 7 bases and J lost 3, with 11 bases in between. CDR3 nucleotides: TGTGCCAGCAATCCCGTCGGGACAGATACGCAGTATTTT. Amino acid sequence: CASNPVGTDTQYF.

The chain carries TRBV18 and TRBJ2-1, with TRBD1 identical over 10 bases. This CDR3 comprises 15 residues. Germline CDR1 and CDR2: KGHSH and LQKENI. Germline trimming cut 4 bases from V and 4 bases from J; bases unmatched to any gene: 4. This CDR3 is CASSQPGQGYNEQFF. The CDR3 DNA is TGTGCCAGCTCACAACCGGGACAGGGGTACAATGAGCAGTTCTTC.

This clone occurred a few times. The chain links TRBV7-2 to TRBJ2-5; 8 bases agree with TRBD1. This CDR3 spans 15 amino acids. The V gene's germline CDR1 is SGHTA and CDR2 FQGNSA. V trimming: 5 bases; J trimming: 4 bases; junction bases outside the gene matches: 9. CDR3 DNA: TGTGCCAGCAGCCCCGTGCCACAGGGGGGAGAGACCCAGTACTTC. Translation gives CASSPVPQGGETQYF. The whole variable domain, filled in from reference TRBV7-2 and TRBJ2-5, reads GAGVSQSPSNKVTEKGKDVELRCDPISGHTALYWYRQSLGQGLEFLIYFQGNSAPDKSGLPSDRFSAERTGGSVSTLTIQRTQQEDSAVYLCASSPVPQGGETQYFGPGTRLLVL.

This rearrangement joins TRBV18 to TRBJ1-1; TRBD1 aligns across 7 bases. The germline gives CDR1 KGHSH, CDR2 LQKENI. The CDR3 spans 16 residues. V dropped 6 bases and J dropped 0; count of bases not matched to a gene: 10. The CDR3 sequence: CASSLWTGTVNTEAFF. In nucleotides, the CDR3 is TGTGCCAGCTCCTTATGGACCGGGACAGTGAACACTGAAGCTTTCTTT.

This clone turned up a few times. The identical CDR3 is also encoded by other nucleotide sequences in the sample. The genes are TRBV30 and TRBJ2-5, with D possibly TRBD2 on 6 matching bases. CDR3 length equals 13 residues. Trimming took 2 bases from V and 2 from J, leaving 9 bases between them. CDR1 and CDR2 (germline): GTSNPN, SVGIG (reference sequence). Written as DNA, the CDR3 is TGTGCCTGGAGTTCGGGGGTGCAAGAGACCCAGTACTTC. Translation gives CAWSSGVQETQYF.

This clone was detected a few times. This chain links TRBV6-1 with TRBJ2-7; 8 nucleotides align to TRBD1. Germline CDR1 reads MNHNS; CDR2 reads SASEGT. V gave up 4 bases and J gave up 4 bases; unmatched junction bases: 9. The CDR3 loop spans 15 amino acids. Written as DNA, the CDR3 is TGTGCCAGCAGTGCCTTAACAGGGGGTCGTTACGAGCAGTACTTC. Translated: CASSALTGGRYEQYF.

There are a few counts of this clone. The chain uses TRBV9 and TRBJ2-1; D possibly corresponds to TRBD1 (6 bases). V was pared by 3 bases and J by 5 bases, with 12 bases between. The CDR3 totals 14 residues. From germline, CDR1 is SGDLS and CDR2 YYNGEE. This CDR3 is CASSDRVRHNEQFF. The CDR3 DNA is TGTGCCAGCAGCGACAGGGTACGGCACAATGAGCAGTTCTTC.

A few counts support this clone. The V gene is TRBV19, the J gene TRBJ1-4; 10 bases are shared with TRBD1. Germline V lookup: CDR1 LNHDA, CDR2 SQIVND (reference sequence). Trimming removed 5 bases from V and 4 bases from J; junction bases left unmatched: 13. The CDR3 length is 18 residues. The DNA of the CDR3 is TGTGCCAGTAGTTCCGGAGACAGGGGGCGAAGTGGTAATGAAAAACTGTTTTTT. Translated: CASSSGDRGRSGNEKLFF.

Comments on this clone: Other nucleotide sequences in the sample specify the same CDR3. This chain connects TRBV18 to TRBJ2-3, with 13 bases aligning to TRBD2. V was pared by 3 bases and J by 3 bases, with 3 bases of the junction left unmatched. This CDR3 region has 16 residues. Germline V lookup: CDR1 KGHSH, CDR2 LQKENI. Here the CDR3 DNA reads TGTGCCAGCTCACCGCCGGGACTAGCGGGAACAGATACGCAGTATTTT. Protein product: CASSPPGLAGTDTQYF.

The chain recombines TRBV5-1 with TRBJ2-1; 8 positions agree with TRBD1. This CDR3 contains 17 residues. Germline loops: CDR1 SGHRS, CDR2 YFSETQ. Trimming removed 0 bases from V and 5 bases from J; junction bases left unmatched: 10. The CDR3 nucleotides read TGCGCCAGCAGCTTGGTTCTGACAGGGGCAGGGGACAATGAGCAGTTCTTC. Amino acids: CASSLVLTGAGDNEQFF.

This clone was detected a few times. This rearrangement joins TRBV7-2 to TRBJ1-3, with 7 bases fitting TRBD1. J gave up 2 bases and V 6 bases, and 7 bases lay outside the gene matches. This CDR3 is 15 amino acids long. In germline, CDR1 is SGHTA, CDR2 FQGNSA. As DNA, the CDR3 is TGTGCCAGCAGAAAAGACAGGGATGCTGGAAACACCATATATTTT. It codes for CASRKDRDAGNTIYF.

This clone was detected only a few times. This chain joins TRBV28 and TRBJ1-5; no clear D. The CDR3 extends over 15 amino acids. Germline V CDR1 and CDR2: MDHEN, SYDVKM. The V and J ends lost 6 bases and 5 bases respectively, with 17 bases between them. In DNA form, the CDR3 reads TGTGCCAGCAGCCGAGGCCCCGGAAAGGATCAGCCCCAGCATTTT. Its protein product is CASSRGPGKDQPQHF.

This clone has only a few counts. The chain couples TRBV28 to TRBJ1-2; D is possibly TRBD1 (6 bases). This CDR3 has 14 amino acids. V gave up 6 bases and J gave up 2 bases, with 13 bases separating them. From germline, CDR1 is MDHEN and CDR2 SYDVKM. CDR3 DNA sequence: TGTGCCAGCAGCCAAGTGGGGACAAACTATGGCTACACCTTC. Translation: CASSQVGTNYGYTF.

This clone was seen a handful of times. The rearrangement uses TRBV7-2 and TRBJ2-1; 8 nucleotides align to TRBD2. In germline, CDR1 is SGHTA, CDR2 FQGNSA. With V trimmed by 4 bases and J by 0 bases, 5 bases remained unmatched. This CDR3 spans 16 amino acids. CDR3 sequence: CASSWIAGGSYNEQFF. Written as DNA, the CDR3 is TGTGCCAGCAGCTGGATTGCGGGGGGCTCCTACAATGAGCAGTTCTTC.

A few counts support this clone. V and J are TRBV7-2 and TRBJ2-1, with D unresolved. The CDR3 is made up of 15 amino acids. The germline V gene encodes CDR1 SGHTA and CDR2 FQGNSA. With 1 base removed from V and 1 base from J, the gap between germline ends came to 8 bases. The CDR3 spells CASSLVPESYNEQFF. The CDR3 DNA is TGTGCCAGCAGCTTAGTTCCGGAGTCCTACAATGAGCAGTTCTTC.

This sequence joins TRBV6-5 and TRBJ2-1, with D possibly being TRBD2 (6 bases). The CDR3 has 16 residues. V was cut by 0 bases and J by 2 bases, with 11 bases left in between. Germline-derived CDR1 and CDR2 are MNHEY and SVGAGI. CDR3 residues: CASSYSGGRTYNEQFF. In nucleotides, the CDR3 is TGTGCCAGCAGTTACTCTGGGGGGAGGACCTACAATGAGCAGTTCTTC.

This sequence joins TRBV6-6 and TRBJ2-1; 7 bases fit TRBD2. The CDR3 is 15 amino acids. Germline-derived CDR1 and CDR2 are MNHNY and SVGAGI (reference sequence). Losses at the gene ends were 2 bases for V and 2 bases for J; bases not matched to a gene: 3. The CDR3 sequence is CASSYEGLPYNEQFF. The DNA of the CDR3 is TGTGCCAGCAGTTACGAGGGACTACCCTACAATGAGCAGTTCTTC.

This clone was found a few times. This chain links TRBV9 with TRBJ2-5, with TRBD1 as a possible D gene (5 bases). The J call may be in error: the DNA end matches TRBJ2-7 better. Germline loops: CDR1 SGDLS, CDR2 YYNGEE. This CDR3 is 14 amino acids long. This CDR3 reads CASSVAQGSYEQYF. DNA of the CDR3: TGTGCCAGCAGCGTAGCGCAGGGATCCTACGAGCAGTACTTC.

The chain couples TRBV11-3 to TRBJ2-2; D gene ambiguous. The CDR3 covers 14 residues. Germline V gene data show CDR1 as SGHNT and CDR2 as YENEEA. Trimming took 1 base from V and 1 from J, leaving 4 bases between them. The CDR3 spells CASSLVRNTGELFF. CDR3 nucleotides: TGTGCCAGCAGCTTAGTCAGGAACACCGGGGAGCTGTTTTTT.

This clone was detected a few times. The V call is TRBV6-6, the J call TRBJ2-5; D gene ambiguous. CDR1 is MNHNY, CDR2 SVGAGI, per germline (reference sequence). The CDR3 contains 12 residues. V shed 2 bases and J shed 4 bases, with 5 bases lying between them. DNA of the CDR3: TGTGCCAGCAGTTACCCAGGAGAGACCCAGTACTTC. This codes for CASSYPGETQYF.